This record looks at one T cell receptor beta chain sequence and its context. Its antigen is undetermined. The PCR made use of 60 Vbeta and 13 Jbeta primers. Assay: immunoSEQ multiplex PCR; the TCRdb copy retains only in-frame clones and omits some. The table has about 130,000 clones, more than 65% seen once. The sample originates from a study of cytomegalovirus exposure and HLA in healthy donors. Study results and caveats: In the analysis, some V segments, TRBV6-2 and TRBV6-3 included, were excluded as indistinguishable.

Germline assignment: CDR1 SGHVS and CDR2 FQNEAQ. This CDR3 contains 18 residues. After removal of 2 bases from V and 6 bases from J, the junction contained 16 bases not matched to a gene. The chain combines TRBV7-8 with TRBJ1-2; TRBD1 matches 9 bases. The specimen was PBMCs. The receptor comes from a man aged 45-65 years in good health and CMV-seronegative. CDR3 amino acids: CASSLSPWPRTGVDGYTF. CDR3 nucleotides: TGTGCCAGCAGCTTATCCCCATGGCCGAGGACAGGGGTAGATGGCTACACCTTC.